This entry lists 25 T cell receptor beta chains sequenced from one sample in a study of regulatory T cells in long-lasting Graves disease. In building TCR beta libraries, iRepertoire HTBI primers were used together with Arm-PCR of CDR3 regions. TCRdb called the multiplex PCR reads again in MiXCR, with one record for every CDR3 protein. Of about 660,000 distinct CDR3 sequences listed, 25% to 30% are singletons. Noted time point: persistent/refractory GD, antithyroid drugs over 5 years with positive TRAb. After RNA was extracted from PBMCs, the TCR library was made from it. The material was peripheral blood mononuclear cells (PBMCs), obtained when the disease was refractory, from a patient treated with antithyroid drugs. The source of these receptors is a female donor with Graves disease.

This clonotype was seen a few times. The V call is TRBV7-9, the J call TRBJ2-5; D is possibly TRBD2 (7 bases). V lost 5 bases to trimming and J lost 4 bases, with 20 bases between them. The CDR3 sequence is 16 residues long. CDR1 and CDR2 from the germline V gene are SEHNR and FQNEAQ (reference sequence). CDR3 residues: CASSERVGLGGETQYF. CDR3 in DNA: TGTGCCAGCAGCGAACGGGTAGGACTAGGGGGAGAGACCCAGTACTTC.

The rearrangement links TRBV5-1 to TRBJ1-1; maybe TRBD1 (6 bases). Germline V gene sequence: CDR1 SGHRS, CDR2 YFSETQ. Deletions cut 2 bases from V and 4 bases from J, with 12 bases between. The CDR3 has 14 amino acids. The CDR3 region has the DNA TGCGCCAGCAGCTTTGGGCTGGGGGCCACTGAAGCTTTCTTT. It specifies CASSFGLGATEAFF. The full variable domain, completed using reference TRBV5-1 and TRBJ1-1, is KAGVTQTPRYLIKTRGQQVTLSCSPISGHRSVSWYQQTPGQGLQFLFEYFSETQRNKGNFPGRFSGRQFSNSRSEMNVSTLELGDSALYLCASSFGLGATEAFFGQGTRLTVV.

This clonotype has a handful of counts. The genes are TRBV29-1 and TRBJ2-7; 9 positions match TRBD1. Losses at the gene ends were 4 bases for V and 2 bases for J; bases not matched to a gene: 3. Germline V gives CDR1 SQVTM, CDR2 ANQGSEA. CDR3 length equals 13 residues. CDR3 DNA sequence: TGCAGCGTTGTTACAGGGGGCGCCTACGAGCAGTACTTC. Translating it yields CSVVTGGAYEQYF.

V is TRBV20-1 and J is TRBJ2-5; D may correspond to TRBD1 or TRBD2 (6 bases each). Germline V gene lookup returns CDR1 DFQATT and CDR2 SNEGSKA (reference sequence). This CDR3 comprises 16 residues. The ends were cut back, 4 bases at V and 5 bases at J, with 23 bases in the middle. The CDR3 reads CSANGGGTQWGETQYF. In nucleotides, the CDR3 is TGCAGTGCTAACGGGGGCGGGACACAATGGGGGGAGACCCAGTACTTC.

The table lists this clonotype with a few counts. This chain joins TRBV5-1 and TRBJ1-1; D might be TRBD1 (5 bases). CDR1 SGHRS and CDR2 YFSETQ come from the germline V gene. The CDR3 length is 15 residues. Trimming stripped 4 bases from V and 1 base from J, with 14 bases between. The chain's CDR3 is CASSRTGPWNTEAFF. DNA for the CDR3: TGCGCCAGCAGCAGGACGGGGCCATGGAACACTGAAGCTTTCTTT.

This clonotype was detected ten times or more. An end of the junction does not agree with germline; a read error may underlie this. Written as DNA, the CDR3 is TGTGCCAGCGGTGAGAGGCCATACGAGCAGTACTTC. It yields the protein CASGERPYEQYF. The V gene is TRBV25-1, the J gene TRBJ2-7; D is ambiguous. The germline V gene encodes CDR1 MGHDK and CDR2 SYGVNS. The CDR3 is made up of 12 amino acids.

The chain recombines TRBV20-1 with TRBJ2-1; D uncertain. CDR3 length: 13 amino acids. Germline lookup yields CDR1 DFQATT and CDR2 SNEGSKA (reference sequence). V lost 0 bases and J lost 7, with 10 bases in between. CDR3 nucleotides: TGCAGTGCTAGAGATGAGATCCCAAATGAGCAGTTCTTC. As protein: CSARDEIPNEQFF.

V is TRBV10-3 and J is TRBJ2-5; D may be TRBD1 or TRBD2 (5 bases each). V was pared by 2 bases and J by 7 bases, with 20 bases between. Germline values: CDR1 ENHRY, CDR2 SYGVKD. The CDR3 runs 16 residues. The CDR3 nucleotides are TGTGCCATCAGTGAGAGTGGGACGACCACGGTCGGGACCCAGTACTTC. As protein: CAISESGTTTVGTQYF.

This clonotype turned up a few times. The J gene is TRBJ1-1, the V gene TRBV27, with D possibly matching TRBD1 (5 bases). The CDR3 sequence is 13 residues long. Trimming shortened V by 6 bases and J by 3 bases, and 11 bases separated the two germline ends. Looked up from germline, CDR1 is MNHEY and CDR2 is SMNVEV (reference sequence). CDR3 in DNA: TGTGCCAGCAGAGGGGCTGTAGACACTGAAGCTTTCTTT. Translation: CASRGAVDTEAFF.

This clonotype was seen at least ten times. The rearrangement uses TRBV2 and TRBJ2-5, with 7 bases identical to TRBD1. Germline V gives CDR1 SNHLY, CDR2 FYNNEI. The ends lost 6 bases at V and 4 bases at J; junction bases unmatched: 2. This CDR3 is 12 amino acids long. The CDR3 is CASSRQGETQYF. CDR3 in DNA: TGTGCCAGCAGCCGACAGGGAGAGACCCAGTACTTC.

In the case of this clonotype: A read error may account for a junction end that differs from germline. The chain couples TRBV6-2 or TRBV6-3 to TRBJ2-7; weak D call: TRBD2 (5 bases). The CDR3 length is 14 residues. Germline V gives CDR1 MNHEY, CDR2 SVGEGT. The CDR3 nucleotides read TGTGCCAGCAGGCAATGGGTGATTGGGTGGGAGCAATACTTC. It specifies CASRQWVIGWEQYF.

The CDR3 protein is CSVEDGLYGYTF. The CDR3 nucleotides are TGCAGCGTTGAGGACGGCCTCTATGGCTACACCTTC. The rearrangement uses TRBV29-1 and TRBJ1-2; no firm D call. Germline CDR1 SQVTM, CDR2 ANQGSEA. The length of the CDR3 is 12 residues. V lost 3 bases, J lost 4 bases, and 9 bases lay in between.

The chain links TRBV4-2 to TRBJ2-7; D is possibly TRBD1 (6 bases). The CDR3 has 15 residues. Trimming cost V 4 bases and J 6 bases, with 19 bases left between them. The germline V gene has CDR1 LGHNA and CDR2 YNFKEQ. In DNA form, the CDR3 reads TGTGCCAGCAGCCCCCTGGGAGAGGCAGGGGTCGAGCAGTACTTC. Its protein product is CASSPLGEAGVEQYF.

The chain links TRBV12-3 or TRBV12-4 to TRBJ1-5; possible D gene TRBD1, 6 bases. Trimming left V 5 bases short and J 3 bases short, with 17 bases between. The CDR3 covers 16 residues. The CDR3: CASSLSLDSNNQPQHF. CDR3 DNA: TGTGCCAGCAGTCTCTCTCTGGACAGTAACAATCAGCCCCAGCATTTT.

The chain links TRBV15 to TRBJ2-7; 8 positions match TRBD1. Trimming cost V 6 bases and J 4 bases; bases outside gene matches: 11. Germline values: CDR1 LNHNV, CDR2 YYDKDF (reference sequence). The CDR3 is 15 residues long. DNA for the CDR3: TGTGCCACCAGAGCCCTCAGACAGGGGTCTTACGAGCAGTACTTC. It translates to CATRALRQGSYEQYF.

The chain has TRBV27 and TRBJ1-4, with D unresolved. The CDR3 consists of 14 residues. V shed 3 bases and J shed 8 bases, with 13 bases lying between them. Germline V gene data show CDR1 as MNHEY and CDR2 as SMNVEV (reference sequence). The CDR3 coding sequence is TGTGCCAGCAGTTTGGCGGGGTTGGGGGAAAAACTGTTTTTT. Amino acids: CASSLAGLGEKLFF.

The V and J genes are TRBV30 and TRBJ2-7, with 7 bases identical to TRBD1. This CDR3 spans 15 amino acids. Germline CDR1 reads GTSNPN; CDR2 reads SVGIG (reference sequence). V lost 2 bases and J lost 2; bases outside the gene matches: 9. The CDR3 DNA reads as TGTGCCTGGAGTTCCCAGTCGACAGGGACCTACGAGCAGTACTTC. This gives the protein CAWSSQSTGTYEQYF.

In DNA form, the CDR3 reads TGTGCTAGTGGTTTGGCAACTACAGAGGTCACCGGGGAGCTGTTTTTT. Amino acid sequence: CASGLATTEVTGELFF. The chain joins TRBV12-5 to TRBJ2-2, with D hard to call. The V gene lost 1 base and the J gene lost 4 bases, with 13 bases spanning the gap. CDR1 is LGHNT and CDR2 is FRNRAP in the germline V gene. The CDR3 is 16 residues long.

The CDR3 is CAAGTGGVPQHF. The CDR3 DNA reads TGTGCTGCCGGGACAGGGGGTGTCCCCCAGCATTTT. This chain joins TRBV30 and TRBJ1-5; 11 positions match TRBD1. The V gene's germline CDR1 is GTSNPN and CDR2 SVGIG (reference sequence). The CDR3 has 12 residues.

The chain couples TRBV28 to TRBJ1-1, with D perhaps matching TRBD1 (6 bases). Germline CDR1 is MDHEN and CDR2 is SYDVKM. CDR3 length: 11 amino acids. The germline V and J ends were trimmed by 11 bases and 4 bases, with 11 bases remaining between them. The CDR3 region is CAGTGTTEAFF. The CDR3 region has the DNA TGTGCCGGTACAGGGACCACTGAAGCTTTCTTT.

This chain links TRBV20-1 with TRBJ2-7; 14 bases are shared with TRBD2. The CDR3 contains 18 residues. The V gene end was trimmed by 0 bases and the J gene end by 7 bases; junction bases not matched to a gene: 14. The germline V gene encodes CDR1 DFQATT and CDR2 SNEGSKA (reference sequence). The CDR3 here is CSARDVGGRLAGGEEQYF. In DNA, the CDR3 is TGCAGTGCTAGAGATGTCGGCGGGAGACTAGCGGGAGGGGAAGAGCAGTACTTC.

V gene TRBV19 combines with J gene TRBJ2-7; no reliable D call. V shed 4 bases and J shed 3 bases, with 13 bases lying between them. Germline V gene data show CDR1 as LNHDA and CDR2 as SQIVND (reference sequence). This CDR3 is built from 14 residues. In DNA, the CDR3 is TGTGCCAGTAGTACGCATGGGGAATTCTACGAGCAGTACTTC. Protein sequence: CASSTHGEFYEQYF.

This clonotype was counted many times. In DNA, the CDR3 is TGTGCCAGCAGCTTAGGGAGACAGGTTTCCGGCTACACCTTC. Translated, it gives CASSLGRQVSGYTF. The chain recombines TRBV11-2 with TRBJ1-2, with D possibly matching TRBD1 (6 bases). The CDR3 is 14 residues long. V lost 1 base to trimming and J lost 8 bases, with 14 bases between them. Per the germline V gene, CDR1 is SGHAT and CDR2 is FQNNGV.

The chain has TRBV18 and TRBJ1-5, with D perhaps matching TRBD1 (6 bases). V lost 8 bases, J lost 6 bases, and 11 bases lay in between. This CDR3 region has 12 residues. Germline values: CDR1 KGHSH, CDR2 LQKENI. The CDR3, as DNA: TGTGCCAGCAGCCCGACAGGTCAGCCCCAGCATTTT. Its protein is CASSPTGQPQHF.

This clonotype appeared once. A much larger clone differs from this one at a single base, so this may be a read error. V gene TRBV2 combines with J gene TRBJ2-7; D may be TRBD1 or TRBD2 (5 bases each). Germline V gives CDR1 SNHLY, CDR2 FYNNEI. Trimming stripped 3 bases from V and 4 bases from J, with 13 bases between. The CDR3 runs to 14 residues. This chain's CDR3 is CASSDPTGPYEQYF. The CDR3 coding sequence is TGTGCCAGCAGTGACCCGACGGGGCCTTACGAGCAGTACTTC.